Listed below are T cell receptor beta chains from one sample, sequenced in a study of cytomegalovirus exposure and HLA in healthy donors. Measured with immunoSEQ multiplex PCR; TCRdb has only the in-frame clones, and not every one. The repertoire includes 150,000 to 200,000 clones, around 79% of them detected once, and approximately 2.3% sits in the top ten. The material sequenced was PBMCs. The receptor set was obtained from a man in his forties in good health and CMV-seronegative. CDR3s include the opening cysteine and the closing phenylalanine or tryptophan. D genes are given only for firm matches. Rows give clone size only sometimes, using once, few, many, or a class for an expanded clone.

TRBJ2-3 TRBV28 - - CASSSITGITDTQYF TGTGCCAGCAGTTCCATAACGGGGATCACAGATACGCAGTATTTT
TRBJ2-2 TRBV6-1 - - CASSATGTGELFF TGTGCCAGCAGTGCGACAGGCACCGGGGAGCTGTTTTTT
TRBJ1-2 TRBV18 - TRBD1 CACPGQGSFTF TGTGCCTGTCCAGGACAGGGCTCTTTCACCTTC
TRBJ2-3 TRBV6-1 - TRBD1 CASSEGQGRDTQYF TGTGCCAGCAGTGAGGGACAGGGACGAGATACGCAGTATTTT
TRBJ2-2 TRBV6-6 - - CASKEFRGAGELFF TGTGCCAGCAAGGAATTCAGGGGAGCCGGGGAGCTGTTTTTT
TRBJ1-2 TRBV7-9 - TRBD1 CASSLETQGARGYTF TGTGCCAGCAGCTTAGAGACTCAGGGGGCGCGTGGCTACACCTTC
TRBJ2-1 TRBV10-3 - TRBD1 CAISPGTGRYNEQFF TGTGCCATCAGCCCCGGGACAGGCCGTTACAATGAGCAGTTCTTC
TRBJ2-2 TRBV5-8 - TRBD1 CASSLGTGGIGELFF TGTGCCAGCAGCTTGGGGACAGGGGGAATCGGGGAGCTGTTTTTT
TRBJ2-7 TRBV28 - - CASSSSTREQYF TGTGCCAGCAGTTCCTCCACCCGGGAGCAGTACTTC
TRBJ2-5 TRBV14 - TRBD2 CASSLLATPQETQYF TGTGCCAGCAGCTTACTAGCGACACCCCAAGAGACCCAGTACTTC
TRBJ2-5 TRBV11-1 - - CASSLVPSETQYF TGTGCCAGCAGCTTAGTTCCCTCAGAGACCCAGTACTTC
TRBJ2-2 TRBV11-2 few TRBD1 CASRAPGQGSTGELFF TGTGCCAGTAGAGCTCCGGGACAGGGAAGCACCGGGGAGCTGTTTTTT
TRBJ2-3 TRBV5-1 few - CASSLGLSWDTQYF TGCGCCAGCAGCTTGGGACTCTCATGGGATACGCAGTATTTT
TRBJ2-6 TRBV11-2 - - CASSLGVSGANGLTF TGTGCCAGCAGCTTAGGTGTCTCTGGGGCCAACGGCCTGACTTTC
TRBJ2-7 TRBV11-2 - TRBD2 CASRSLAGGWREQYF TGTGCCAGCAGATCACTAGCGGGAGGTTGGCGCGAGCAGTACTTC
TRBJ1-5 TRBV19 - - CASSIGLEQHF TGTGCCAGTAGTATCGGTCTTGAGCAGCATTTT
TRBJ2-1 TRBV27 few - CASSLGGGIAREQFF TGTGCCAGCAGTTTAGGGGGAGGTATCGCTCGTGAGCAGTTCTTC
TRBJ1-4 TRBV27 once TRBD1 CASSPRDRGQGEKLFF TGTGCCAGCAGTCCGCGGGACAGGGGGCAGGGTGAAAAACTGTTTTTT
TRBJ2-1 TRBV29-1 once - CSARWGREQFF TGCAGCGCCCGCTGGGGGAGGGAGCAGTTCTTC
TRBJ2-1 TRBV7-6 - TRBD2 CASSSRLADEQFF TGTGCCAGCAGCTCACGACTAGCTGATGAGCAGTTCTTC
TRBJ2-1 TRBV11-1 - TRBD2 CASSLVLAGGPFF TGTGCCAGCAGCTTAGTGCTAGCGGGAGGTCCGTTCTTC
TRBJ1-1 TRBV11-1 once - CASSLGRGQINTEAFF TGTGCCAGCAGCTTAGGTCGCGGACAGATTAACACTGAAGCTTTCTTT
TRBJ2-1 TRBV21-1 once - CASSSLAGMWYNEQFF TGTGCCAGCAGCTCCCTAGCGGGAATGTGGTACAATGAGCAGTTCTTC
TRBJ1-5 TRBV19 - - CASNDRQGQPQHF TGTGCCAGTAATGACAGGCAGGGGCAGCCCCAGCATTTT
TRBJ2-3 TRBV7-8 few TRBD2 CASSFVRLAADTQYF TGTGCCAGCAGCTTCGTGAGACTAGCGGCAGATACGCAGTATTTT
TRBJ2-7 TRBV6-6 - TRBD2 CASSFAGTSKEQYF TGTGCCAGCAGTTTCGCCGGGACTAGCAAGGAGCAGTACTTC
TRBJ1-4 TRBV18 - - CASSPWAGDNEKLFF TGTGCCAGCTCACCGTGGGCAGGGGATAATGAAAAACTGTTTTTT
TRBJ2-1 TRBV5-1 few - CASSLPGGDEQFF TGCGCCAGCAGCTTGCCCGGCGGGGATGAGCAGTTCTTC
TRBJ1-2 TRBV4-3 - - CASSQDQRAIYGYTF TGCGCCAGCAGCCAAGATCAGAGGGCCATCTATGGCTACACCTTC
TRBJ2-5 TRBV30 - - CAWSVFSGDEETQYF TGTGCCTGGAGTGTATTTAGCGGAGACGAGGAGACCCAGTACTTC
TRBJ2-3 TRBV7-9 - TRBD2 CSSSLGTSGRAADTQYF TGTTCCAGCAGCTTAGGGACTAGCGGGAGAGCCGCAGATACGCAGTATTTT
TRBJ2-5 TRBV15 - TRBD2 CATSGGILAGGLQETQYF TGTGCCACCAGCGGTGGTATCCTAGCGGGAGGATTACAAGAGACCCAGTACTTC
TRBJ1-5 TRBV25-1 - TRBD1 CASSGDRGLQPQHF TGTGCCAGCAGTGGAGACAGGGGGCTCCAGCCCCAGCATTTT
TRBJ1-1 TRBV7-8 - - CASSSLGPKPNTEAFF TGTGCCAGCAGCTCCCTAGGCCCCAAGCCGAACACTGAAGCTTTCTTT
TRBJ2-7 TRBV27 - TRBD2 CASSPVAGRSSYEQYF TGTGCCAGCAGTCCCGTAGCGGGGAGAAGCTCCTACGAGCAGTACTTC
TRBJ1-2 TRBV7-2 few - CASSLKGQGYGYTF TGTGCCAGCAGCTTGAAGGGCCAGGGCTATGGCTACACCTTC
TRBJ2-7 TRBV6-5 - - CASKLYGAGVYEQYF TGTGCCAGCAAATTATATGGGGCAGGGGTCTACGAGCAGTACTTC
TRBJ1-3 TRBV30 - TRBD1 CAWGGQGTSSSGNTIYF TGTGCCTGGGGGGGACAGGGTACTTCCAGCTCTGGAAACACCATATATTTT
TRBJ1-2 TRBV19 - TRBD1 CASSPDREHGYTF TGTGCCAGTAGTCCCGACAGGGAACACGGCTACACCTTC
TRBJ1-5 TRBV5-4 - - CASSSGEAQPQHF TGTGCCAGCAGCTCGGGGGAGGCCCAGCCCCAGCATTTT
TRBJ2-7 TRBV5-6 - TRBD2 CASSLGTSGRPTYEQYF TGTGCCAGCAGCTTGGGGACTAGCGGGAGGCCAACCTACGAGCAGTACTTC
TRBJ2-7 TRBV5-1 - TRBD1 CASSFPGQGSNEQYF TGCGCCAGCAGCTTTCCCGGACAGGGATCCAACGAGCAGTACTTC
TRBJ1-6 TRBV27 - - CASSLLAGPPSYNSPLHF TGTGCCAGCAGTCTCCTCGCAGGGCCTCCCTCCTATAATTCACCCCTCCACTTT
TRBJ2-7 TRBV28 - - CASSLSNRDGYEQYF TGTGCCAGCAGTCTAAGCAACAGGGACGGGTACGAGCAGTACTTC
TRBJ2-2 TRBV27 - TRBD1 CASHLGQVPTGELFF TGTGCCAGCCACCTAGGACAGGTTCCAACCGGGGAGCTGTTTTTT
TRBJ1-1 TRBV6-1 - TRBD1 CASSVDGQGHTEAFF TGTGCCAGCAGTGTGGATGGACAGGGGCACACTGAAGCTTTCTTT